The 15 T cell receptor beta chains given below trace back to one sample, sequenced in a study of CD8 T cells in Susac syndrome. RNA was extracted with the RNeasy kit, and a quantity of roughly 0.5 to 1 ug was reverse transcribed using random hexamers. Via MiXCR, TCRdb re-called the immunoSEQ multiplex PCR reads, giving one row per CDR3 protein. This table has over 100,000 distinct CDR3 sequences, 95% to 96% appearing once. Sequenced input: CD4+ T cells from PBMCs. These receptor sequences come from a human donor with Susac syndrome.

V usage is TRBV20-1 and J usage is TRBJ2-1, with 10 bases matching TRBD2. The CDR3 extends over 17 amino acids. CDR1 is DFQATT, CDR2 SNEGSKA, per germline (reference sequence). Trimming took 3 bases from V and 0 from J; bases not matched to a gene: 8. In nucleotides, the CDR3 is TGCAGTGCTAGGGGTCTAGCGGGAGTTAGCTCCTACAATGAGCAGTTCTTC. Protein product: CSARGLAGVSSYNEQFF.

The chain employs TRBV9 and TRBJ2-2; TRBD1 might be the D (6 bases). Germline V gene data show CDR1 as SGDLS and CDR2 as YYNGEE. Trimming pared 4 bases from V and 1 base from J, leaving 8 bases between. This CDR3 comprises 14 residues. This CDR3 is CASSSQGNTGELFF. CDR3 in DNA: TGTGCCAGCAGCTCACAGGGGAACACCGGGGAGCTGTTTTTT.

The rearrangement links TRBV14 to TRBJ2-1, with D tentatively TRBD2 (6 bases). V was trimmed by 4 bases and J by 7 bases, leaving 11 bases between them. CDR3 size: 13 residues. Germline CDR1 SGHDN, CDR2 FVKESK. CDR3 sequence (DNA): TGTGCCAGCAGCCTCCATGGGGGGAATGAGCAGTTCTTC. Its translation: CASSLHGGNEQFF.

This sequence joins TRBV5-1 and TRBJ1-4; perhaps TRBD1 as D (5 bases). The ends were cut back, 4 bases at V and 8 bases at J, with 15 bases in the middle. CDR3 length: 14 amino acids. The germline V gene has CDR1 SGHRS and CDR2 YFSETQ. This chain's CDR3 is CASSGGPFGEKLFF. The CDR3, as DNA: TGCGCCAGCAGCGGGGGACCCTTCGGGGAAAAACTGTTTTTT.

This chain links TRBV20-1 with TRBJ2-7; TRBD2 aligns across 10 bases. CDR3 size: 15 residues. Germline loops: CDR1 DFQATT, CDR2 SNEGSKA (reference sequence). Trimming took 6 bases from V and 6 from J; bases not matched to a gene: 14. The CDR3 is CSAPPTSGSGTEQYF. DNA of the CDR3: TGCAGTGCCCCTCCGACTAGCGGGTCTGGAACCGAGCAGTACTTC.

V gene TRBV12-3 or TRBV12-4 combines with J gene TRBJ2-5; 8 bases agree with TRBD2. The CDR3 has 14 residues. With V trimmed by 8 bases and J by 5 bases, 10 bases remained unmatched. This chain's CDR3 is CASHLSGSDETQYF. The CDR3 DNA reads TGTGCCAGCCATTTAAGCGGGAGTGATGAGACCCAGTACTTC.

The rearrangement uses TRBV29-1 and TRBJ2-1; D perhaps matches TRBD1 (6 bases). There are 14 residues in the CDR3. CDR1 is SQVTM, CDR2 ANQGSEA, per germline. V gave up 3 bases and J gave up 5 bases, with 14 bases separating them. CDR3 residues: CSVDGQRTDNEQFF. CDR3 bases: TGCAGCGTTGATGGCCAGCGGACAGACAATGAGCAGTTCTTC.

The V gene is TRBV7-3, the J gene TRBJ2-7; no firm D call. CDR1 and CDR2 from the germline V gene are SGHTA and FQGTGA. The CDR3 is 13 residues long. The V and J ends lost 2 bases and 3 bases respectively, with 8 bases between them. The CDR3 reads CASSLGPLYEQYF. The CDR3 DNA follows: TGTGCCAGCAGCTTAGGTCCTCTCTACGAGCAGTACTTC.

CDR3 in amino acids: CASSGRHADNEQFF. The CDR3 region has the DNA TGTGCCAGCAGCGGGAGGCACGCCGACAATGAGCAGTTCTTC. The V and J genes are TRBV6-5 and TRBJ2-1; 7 nucleotides line up with TRBD2. Trimming at V came to 6 bases and at J to 5 bases, leaving 7 bases not matched to a gene. In germline, CDR1 is MNHEY, CDR2 SVGAGI. CDR3 length: 14 residues.

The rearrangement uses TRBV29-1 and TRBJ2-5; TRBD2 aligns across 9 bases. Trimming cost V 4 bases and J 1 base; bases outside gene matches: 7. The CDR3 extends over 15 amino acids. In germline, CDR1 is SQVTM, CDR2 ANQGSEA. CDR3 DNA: TGCAGCGTTGGAGGAGCGGGAGGTGGCCAAGAGACCCAGTACTTC. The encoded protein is CSVGGAGGGQETQYF.

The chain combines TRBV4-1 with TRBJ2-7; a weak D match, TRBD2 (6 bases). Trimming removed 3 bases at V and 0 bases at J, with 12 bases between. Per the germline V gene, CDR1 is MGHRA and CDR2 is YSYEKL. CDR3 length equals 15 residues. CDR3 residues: CASSQQSGPSYEQYF. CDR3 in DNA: TGCGCCAGCAGCCAGCAAAGCGGGCCCTCCTACGAGCAGTACTTC.

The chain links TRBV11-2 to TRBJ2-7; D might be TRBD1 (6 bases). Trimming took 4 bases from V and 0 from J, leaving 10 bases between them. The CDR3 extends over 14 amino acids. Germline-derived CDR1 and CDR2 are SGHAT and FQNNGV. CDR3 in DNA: TGTGCCAGCAGCTCCAGACAGGCCTCCTACGAGCAGTACTTC. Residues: CASSSRQASYEQYF.

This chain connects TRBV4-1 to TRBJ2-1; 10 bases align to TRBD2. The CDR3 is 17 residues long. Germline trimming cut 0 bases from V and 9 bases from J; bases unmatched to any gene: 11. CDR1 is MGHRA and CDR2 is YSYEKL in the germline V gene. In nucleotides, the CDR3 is TGCGCCAGCAGCCAAGATCTTCTAGCGGGAGTGTCGGGTGAGCAGTTCTTC. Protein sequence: CASSQDLLAGVSGEQFF.

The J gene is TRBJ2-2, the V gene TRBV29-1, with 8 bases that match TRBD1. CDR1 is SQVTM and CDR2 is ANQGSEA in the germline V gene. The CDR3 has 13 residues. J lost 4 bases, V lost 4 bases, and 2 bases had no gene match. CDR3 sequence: CSVGDRRTGELFF. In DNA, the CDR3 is TGCAGCGTTGGGGACAGGCGCACCGGGGAGCTGTTTTTT.

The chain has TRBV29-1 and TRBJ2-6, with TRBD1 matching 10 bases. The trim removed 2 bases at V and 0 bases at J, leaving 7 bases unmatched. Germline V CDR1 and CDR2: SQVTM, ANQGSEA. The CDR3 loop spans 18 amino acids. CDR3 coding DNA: TGCAGCGTTGAACTGGGGACAGGGGTTCGCTCTGGGGCCAACGTCCTGACTTTC. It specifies CSVELGTGVRSGANVLTF.